This entry is about one T cell receptor (beta chain). The data originate from a study of blood T cell repertoires in COVID-19. As for the study in general: COVID-19 samples collected from the United States, Italy and Spain covered acute and convalescent phases. The analysed material was cDNA or gDNA that came from T cells, B-cell-depleted T cells, or PBMCs.

The CDR3 totals 16 residues. The V end was cut by 0 bases, the J end by 5 bases, with 15 bases between. Looked up from germline, CDR1 is KGHSH and CDR2 is LQKENI. In the original processing: Reference gene primers were amplified, and this amplification served to estimate nucleated cell counts. Data came from immunoSEQ multiplex PCR; TCRdb stores just in-frame clones and leaves some out. D and trimming were read from the DNA, whereas the V and J calls and clone size are those reported in that table. The profile covers around 68,000 clones, with approximately 90% appearing a single time and less than 7% taken by the ten largest.

The source of this sequence is a woman between 50 and 59 years old with acute or convalescent COVID-19. The specimen was peripheral blood. The chain uses TRBV18 and TRBJ2-3; D is perhaps TRBD1 (5 bases). The CDR3 DNA follows: TGTGCCAGCTCACCACCGAGCAGGGCCCTTGTAGATACGCAGTATTTT. Its protein is CASSPPSRALVDTQYF.